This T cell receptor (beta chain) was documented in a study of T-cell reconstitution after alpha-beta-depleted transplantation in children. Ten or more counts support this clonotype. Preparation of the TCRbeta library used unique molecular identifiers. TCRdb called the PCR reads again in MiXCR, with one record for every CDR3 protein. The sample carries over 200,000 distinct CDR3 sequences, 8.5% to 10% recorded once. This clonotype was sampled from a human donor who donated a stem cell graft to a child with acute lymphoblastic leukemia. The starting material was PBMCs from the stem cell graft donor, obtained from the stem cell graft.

As DNA, the CDR3 is TGTGCCTGGAGCGTAGGGGCGGGAGATACGCAGTATTTT. It encodes CAWSVGAGDTQYF. This sequence joins TRBV30 and TRBJ2-3; D possibly uses TRBD1 or TRBD2 (5 bases each). Germline lookup yields CDR1 GTSNPN and CDR2 SVGIG (reference sequence). CDR3 length equals 13 residues. V lost 3 bases and J lost 5, with 12 bases in between.